Described below is a single TCR beta chain sequence and its context. This specimen includes other DNA sequences encoding the same CDR3. The data derive from a study of blood T cell repertoires in COVID-19. Looking at the study overall: Spain, Italy and the United States supplied samples that represented acute and convalescent COVID-19.

Germline V gene lookup returns CDR1 SGHTA and CDR2 FQGNSA. CDR3 length: 14 amino acids. The V and J ends lost 2 bases and 0 bases respectively, with 8 bases between them. In the authors' methods: Estimation of nucleated cell counts relied on the amplification of reference gene primers. TCRdb's table, derived via immunoSEQ multiplex PCR, lists solely in-frame clones and lacks some. Clone size and V and J calls were adopted from that table, with D and trimming inferred from the DNA. The table includes roughly 230,000 clones, about 88% detected once. Participants spanned ages about 18 to 90 years and resided in 20 to 25 US areas. Grouping used clinical history reported by participants in a survey and questionnaire.

The specimen sequenced was PBMCs or T cells enriched from blood (not recorded which). The receptor's source is a woman aged 45-60 years who had been exposed to COVID-19. The chain is built from TRBV7-2 and TRBJ2-7; D is unresolved. The CDR3 sequence is CASSLTRSSYEQYF. CDR3 DNA sequence: TGTGCCAGCAGCTTAACGAGGAGCTCCTACGAGCAGTACTTC.